The 19 T cell receptor beta chains reported below all come from one sample, sequenced in a study of PD-1 blockade in classical Hodgkin lymphoma. TCRdb's table, derived via immunoSEQ multiplex PCR, lists solely in-frame clones and lacks some. Seen here are more than 4,000 clones, roughly 80% observed once, and the top ten hold roughly 12%. The time point was: newly diagnosed, previously untreated cHL patient sample. Magnetic negative selection was used to purify CD8+ T cells from thawed PBMCs. The specimen was CD8+ T cells from blood. These receptors originate from a human donor with classical Hodgkin lymphoma.

The chain couples TRBV7-2 to TRBJ2-7; 10 bases align to TRBD2. This CDR3 spans 15 amino acids. Germline assignment: CDR1 SGHTA and CDR2 FQGNSA. The trim removed 3 bases at V and 5 bases at J, leaving 7 bases unmatched. The CDR3 DNA is TGTGCCAGCAGCTTTACTAGCGGGAACCGGAACGAGCAGTACTTC. This sequence encodes CASSFTSGNRNEQYF.

The chain joins TRBV7-2 to TRBJ2-7; 9 nucleotides align to TRBD1. After removal of 4 bases from V and 7 bases from J, the junction contained 2 bases not matched to a gene. The CDR3 sequence is 12 residues long. Germline CDR1 is SGHTA and CDR2 is FQGNSA. This CDR3 reads CASSYRGHEQYF. The CDR3 nucleotides read TGTGCCAGCAGCTACAGGGGGCATGAGCAGTACTTC.

The chain couples TRBV2 to TRBJ2-2; D may match TRBD1 or TRBD2 (5 bases each). The germline CDR1 and CDR2 sequences are SNHLY and FYNNEI. This CDR3 contains 14 residues. V lost 4 bases and J 5 bases, leaving 11 bases between the germline ends. The CDR3 bases are TGTGCCAGCAGTGTTAGCGAGGGGACCGGGGAGCTGTTTTTT. Translation: CASSVSEGTGELFF.

The genes are TRBV10-3 and TRBJ2-3; TRBD2 aligns across 7 bases. CDR3 length equals 14 residues. The germline V gene has CDR1 ENHRY and CDR2 SYGVKD. With 2 bases clipped from V and 1 base from J, the junction kept 0 bases outside the gene matches. CDR3 residues: CAISEAGGTDTQYF. CDR3 in DNA: TGTGCCATCAGTGAGGCGGGGGGCACAGATACGCAGTATTTT.

The V and J genes are TRBV27 and TRBJ1-1; D perhaps matches TRBD1 (6 bases). Germline CDR1 and CDR2: MNHEY and SMNVEV (reference sequence). CDR3 length equals 14 residues. Trimming removed 9 bases at V and 9 bases at J, with 23 bases between. CDR3 loop: CASTPQGGSEKAFF. CDR3 nucleotides: TGTGCCAGTACACCGCAAGGGGGTTCGGAAAAAGCTTTCTTT.

The chain joins TRBV9 to TRBJ1-2, with TRBD1 as a possible D gene (5 bases). The CDR3 has 12 amino acids. Trimming removed 2 bases at V and 9 bases at J, with 11 bases between. The germline V gene encodes CDR1 SGDLS and CDR2 YYNGEE. This CDR3 reads CASSVGRGSYTF. CDR3 coding DNA: TGTGCCAGCAGCGTCGGACGGGGGAGCTACACCTTC.

This chain uses TRBV28 with TRBJ2-7, with 7 bases identical to TRBD2. The CDR3 spans 19 residues. Germline lookup yields CDR1 MDHEN and CDR2 SYDVKM. The ends lost 2 bases at V and 5 bases at J; junction bases unmatched: 21. CDR3 bases: TGTGCCAGCAGTTTAGCTAGCGGCCCCGCGAATCTTCTGGCCCACGAGCAGTACTTC. Protein sequence: CASSLASGPANLLAHEQYF.

This clone was counted between two and nine times. The chain couples TRBV7-8 to TRBJ1-5; D call uncertain. The CDR3 spans 12 residues. V gave up 2 bases and J gave up 8 bases, with 7 bases separating them. Germline V gene sequence: CDR1 SGHVS, CDR2 FQNEAQ. The CDR3 loop reads CASSLSLEPQHF. The CDR3 DNA follows: TGTGCCAGCAGCTTATCACTTGAGCCCCAGCATTTT.

The rearrangement uses TRBV19 and TRBJ2-1; D is uncertain. Germline-derived CDR1 and CDR2 are LNHDA and SQIVND (reference sequence). V lost 6 bases, J lost 2 bases, and 14 bases lay in between. The length of the CDR3 is 15 residues. The CDR3 coding sequence is TGTGCCAGTAGCCCAGCCGGGCCCCCCTACAATGAGCAGTTCTTC. Translating gives CASSPAGPPYNEQFF. Based on the CDR3 plus reference TRBV19 and TRBJ2-1, the full variable domain is DGGITQSPKYLFRKEGQNVTLSCEQNLNHDAMYWYRQDPGQGLRLIYYSQIVNDFQKGDIAEGYSVSREKKESFPLTVTSAQKNPTAFYLCASSPAGPPYNEQFFGPGTRLTVL.

The gene calls are TRBV19 and TRBJ2-7; perhaps TRBD2 as D (6 bases). This CDR3 comprises 14 residues. CDR1 is LNHDA and CDR2 is SQIVND in the germline V gene (reference sequence). V was pared by 5 bases and J by 0 bases, with 11 bases between. CDR3 region: CASSAGLDSYEQYF. CDR3 sequence (DNA): TGTGCCAGTAGTGCGGGACTTGACTCCTACGAGCAGTACTTC.

This chain connects TRBV7-3 to TRBJ2-3; D remains ambiguous. The CDR3 covers 14 residues. CDR1 and CDR2 from the germline V gene are SGHTA and FQGTGA. The germline V and J ends were trimmed by 1 base and 0 bases, with 5 bases remaining between them. CDR3 in amino acids: CASSLSGSTDTQYF. The CDR3 DNA is TGTGCCAGCAGCTTAAGCGGAAGCACAGATACGCAGTATTTT.

This chain uses TRBV13 with TRBJ2-4; no clear D gene. From germline, CDR1 is PRHDT and CDR2 FYEKMQ (reference sequence). Deletions cut 5 bases from V and 1 base from J, with 6 bases between. The CDR3 has 13 residues. CDR3 nucleotides: TGTGCCAGCAGCCCGAACGCCAAAAACATTCAGTACTTC. Protein: CASSPNAKNIQYF.

This clone was observed a single time. The gene calls are TRBV5-1 and TRBJ2-1, with D perhaps given as TRBD1 or TRBD2 (5 bases each). Germline V lookup: CDR1 SGHRS, CDR2 YFSETQ. This CDR3 comprises 15 residues. V was pared by 3 bases and J by 9 bases, with 19 bases between. The CDR3 loop reads CASSSPEAPGFEQFF. DNA for the CDR3: TGCGCCAGCAGCTCCCCGGAGGCCCCAGGGTTTGAGCAGTTCTTC.

The rearrangement links TRBV19 to TRBJ2-5; D may be TRBD1 or TRBD2 (5 bases each). Per the germline V gene, CDR1 is LNHDA and CDR2 is SQIVND (reference sequence). Trimming took 3 bases from V and 0 from J, leaving 8 bases between them. CDR3 length: 14 amino acids. This chain's CDR3 is CASSMGRNQETQYF. The CDR3 DNA is TGTGCCAGTAGTATGGGACGGAACCAAGAGACCCAGTACTTC.

The rearrangement links TRBV20-1 to TRBJ2-3, with D possibly matching TRBD1 (6 bases). Deletions cut 2 bases from V and 7 bases from J, with 7 bases between. Germline V lookup: CDR1 DFQATT, CDR2 SNEGSKA (reference sequence). The CDR3 spans 11 residues. CDR3 sequence reads: CSARQGYTQYF. The CDR3 nucleotides are TGCAGTGCTAGACAGGGGTATACGCAGTATTTT.

The table lists this clone with a few counts. The rearrangement uses TRBV4-2 and TRBJ2-7; D is unresolved. This CDR3 is 13 amino acids long. Looked up from germline, CDR1 is LGHNA and CDR2 is YNFKEQ. Trimming pared 4 bases from V and 0 bases from J, leaving 7 bases between. CDR3 in amino acids: CASSPLGSYEQYF. CDR3 coding DNA: TGTGCCAGCAGCCCCTTAGGCTCCTACGAGCAGTACTTC.

The chain recombines TRBV2 with TRBJ2-7; 9 positions agree with TRBD1. The junction had 10 bases not matched to a gene; V was cut back by 3 bases and J by 4 bases. Germline CDR1 SNHLY, CDR2 FYNNEI. This CDR3 contains 16 residues. CDR3 nucleotide sequence: TGTGCCAGCAGTGACCTTTTCGGGACAGGGCAATACGAGCAGTACTTC. Its protein is CASSDLFGTGQYEQYF. The full variable domain, in which reference TRBV2 and TRBJ2-7 provide the parts outside the CDR3, is EPEVTQTPSHQVTQMGQEVILRCVPISNHLYFYWYRQILGQKVEFLVSFYNNEISEKSEIFDDQFSVERPDGSNFTLKIRSTKLEDSAMYFCASSDLFGTGQYEQYFGPGTRLTVT.

The chain recombines TRBV6-5 with TRBJ2-5; TRBD2 is a possible D gene (6 bases). Trimming took 8 bases from V and 1 from J, leaving 14 bases between them. CDR1 and CDR2 from the germline V gene are MNHEY and SVGAGI. CDR3 length: 14 residues. CDR3 DNA: TGTGCCAGCCAACCACTAGCCACCCAAGAGACCCAGTACTTC. Translation gives CASQPLATQETQYF.

This chain uses TRBV5-5 with TRBJ2-7, with D perhaps TRBD1 (6 bases). The CDR3 extends over 14 amino acids. V lost 3 bases to trimming and J lost 3 bases, with 13 bases between them. Germline V CDR1 and CDR2: SGHKS, YYEKEE (reference sequence). The CDR3 DNA sequence: TGTGCCAGCAGCTGGGTTTGGGACAACTACGAGCAGTACTTC. The encoded protein is CASSWVWDNYEQYF. Together with reference TRBV5-5 and TRBJ2-7, the CDR3 gives the full variable domain: DAGVTQSPTHLIKTRGQQVTLRCSPISGHKSVSWYQQVLGQGPQFIFQYYEKEERGRGNFPDRFSARQFPNYSSELNVNALLLGDSALYLCASSWVWDNYEQYFGPGTRLTVT.